The 19 T cell receptor beta chains presented below share a single source sample, sequenced in a study of OX40 agonist ivuxolimab in advanced cancers. Profiling relied on immunoSEQ multiplex PCR, and the TCRdb table lists in-frame clones only, not all of them. The data hold about 46,000 clones, with about 90% observed a single time. This material consisted of CD4+ or CD8+ T cells sorted from blood, taken in a trial of the OX40 agonist ivuxolimab. The receptor source for this set is an adult with an advanced solid tumor such as melanoma, head and neck, liver or kidney cancer.

This clone occurred a few times. The chain carries TRBV7-2 and TRBJ1-5; D call uncertain. V was pared by 2 bases and J by 5 bases, with 7 bases between. The CDR3 contains 13 residues. Germline CDR1 reads SGHTA; CDR2 reads FQGNSA. The CDR3 sequence is CASSLIGDQPQHF. The CDR3, as DNA: TGTGCCAGCAGCTTAATCGGTGATCAGCCCCAGCATTTT. Combining the CDR3 with reference TRBV7-2 and TRBJ1-5 gives the whole variable domain GAGVSQSPSNKVTEKGKDVELRCDPISGHTALYWYRQSLGQGLEFLIYFQGNSAPDKSGLPSDRFSAERTGGSVSTLTIQRTQQEDSAVYLCASSLIGDQPQHFGDGTRLSIL.

This chain connects TRBV20-1 to TRBJ1-1, with D unresolved. This CDR3 has 11 amino acids. The V gene lost 3 bases and the J gene lost 0 bases, with 2 bases spanning the gap. CDR1 is DFQATT and CDR2 is SNEGSKA in the germline V gene (reference sequence). The CDR3 loop reads CSASLNTEAFF. The CDR3 DNA reads TGCAGTGCTAGTCTGAACACTGAAGCTTTCTTT.

The rearrangement uses TRBV7-2 and TRBJ2-1; the D gene is possibly TRBD2 (5 bases). Germline V gene sequence: CDR1 SGHTA, CDR2 FQGNSA. The CDR3 spans 16 residues. V lost 1 base and J lost 0, with 10 bases in between. CDR3 bases: TGTGCCAGCAGCTTAGATAGCGCGAGCTCCTACAATGAGCAGTTCTTC. Its translation is CASSLDSASSYNEQFF.

The rearrangement links TRBV4-1 to TRBJ2-1; TRBD2 matches at 12 bases. V was pared by 3 bases and J by 8 bases, with 5 bases of the junction left unmatched. CDR3 length equals 15 residues. CDR1 and CDR2 (germline): MGHRA, YSYEKL. The CDR3 nucleotides are TGCGCCAGCAGCCAGCTAGCGGGAGGGCCCCATGAGCAGTTCTTC. This encodes CASSQLAGGPHEQFF.

The rearrangement uses TRBV27 and TRBJ2-2; tentative D call: TRBD2 (6 bases). Looked up from germline, CDR1 is MNHEY and CDR2 is SMNVEV (reference sequence). This CDR3 region has 16 residues. Trimming took 6 bases from V and 0 from J, leaving 14 bases between them. The CDR3 DNA is TGTGCCAGCAGGTTGTTTGGCGGGGCGAACACCGGGGAGCTGTTTTTT. The encoded protein is CASRLFGGANTGELFF.

For this clone: The germline gene is not matched at one end of the junction; a read error may be the cause. The chain joins TRBV7-7 to TRBJ2-2; D is possibly TRBD2 (5 bases). CDR3 length: 12 residues. Germline lookup yields CDR1 SSHAT and CDR2 FNYEAQ (reference sequence). The CDR3 protein is CASTHGAGELFF. In DNA form, the CDR3 reads TGTGCTAGCACCCACGGGGCCGGGGAGCTGTTTTTT.

V and J are TRBV5-6 and TRBJ2-1, with D unresolved. Trimming shortened V by 1 base and J by 5 bases, and 10 bases separated the two germline ends. The CDR3 runs to 14 residues. Germline V gene lookup returns CDR1 SGHDT and CDR2 YYEEEE. CDR3 in amino acids: CASSLRAFHNEQFF. In nucleotides, the CDR3 is TGTGCCAGCAGCTTGCGGGCGTTTCACAATGAGCAGTTCTTC.

The chain has TRBV19 and TRBJ2-2; the D gene is possibly TRBD2 (7 bases). Trimming took 6 bases from V and 5 from J, leaving 19 bases between them. CDR3 length: 16 amino acids. From germline, CDR1 is LNHDA and CDR2 SQIVND (reference sequence). The CDR3 DNA sequence: TGTGCCAGTAGCGGAGGTGGACTAGGGGGAACCGGGGAGCTGTTTTTT. Its protein is CASSGGGLGGTGELFF.

The rearrangement joins TRBV6-5 to TRBJ1-2; tentatively, D is TRBD1 (5 bases). This CDR3 has 11 amino acids. The germline CDR1 and CDR2 sequences are MNHEY and SVGAGI. V was shortened by 8 bases and J by 4 bases, with 8 bases between the two germline ends. The chain's CDR3 is CASAGGYGYTF. The CDR3 region has the DNA TGTGCCAGCGCCGGGGGCTATGGCTACACCTTC.

The chain carries TRBV4-1 and TRBJ2-7; TRBD1 matches 9 bases. Germline-derived CDR1 and CDR2 are MGHRA and YSYEKL. V gave up 6 bases and J gave up 2 bases; unmatched junction bases: 11. This CDR3 region has 16 residues. The CDR3 region has the DNA TGCGCCAGCAGTCGGACTCCGGGACAGGGAACCTACGAGCAGTACTTC. The encoded protein is CASSRTPGQGTYEQYF.

The rearrangement joins TRBV25-1 to TRBJ1-6; 7 bases match TRBD1. The germline gives CDR1 MGHDK, CDR2 SYGVNS. The CDR3 length is 14 residues. After removal of 4 bases from V and 8 bases from J, the junction contained 5 bases not matched to a gene. CDR3 residues: CASSVTGLDSPLHF. The CDR3 region has the DNA TGTGCCAGCAGTGTGACAGGGTTGGATTCACCCCTCCACTTT.

The chain combines TRBV4-2 with TRBJ2-7, with D possibly matching TRBD1 (5 bases). V was clipped by 0 bases and J by 3 bases, with 12 bases between them. Germline V gives CDR1 LGHNA, CDR2 YNFKEQ. CDR3 length: 15 residues. The CDR3 DNA sequence: TGTGCCAGCAGCCAAGATCAGGGTAGCTACTACGAGCAGTACTTC. It encodes CASSQDQGSYYEQYF.

In nucleotides, the CDR3 is TGCGCCAGCAGTGTCGGGGTTGGAGCTGCCTACGAGCAGTACTTC. Amino acids: CASSVGVGAAYEQYF. The chain couples TRBV10-1 to TRBJ2-7; tentatively, D is TRBD2 (5 bases). The V end lost 4 bases, the J end lost 2 bases, and 15 bases lay between the germline ends. This CDR3 comprises 15 residues. Germline V gene sequence: CDR1 WNHNN, CDR2 SYGVQD (reference sequence).

This chain links TRBV18 with TRBJ1-5; 8 nucleotides agree with TRBD1. Losses at the gene ends were 3 bases for V and 0 bases for J; bases not matched to a gene: 10. CDR1 is KGHSH, CDR2 LQKENI, per germline. CDR3 size: 18 residues. This CDR3 is CASSPIPTGEHSNQPQHF. The CDR3 DNA follows: TGTGCCAGCTCACCGATTCCGACAGGGGAACATAGCAATCAGCCCCAGCATTTT.

V and J are TRBV5-1 and TRBJ1-5; D possibly corresponds to TRBD1 (5 bases). V was trimmed by 3 bases and J by 5 bases, leaving 12 bases between them. The CDR3 consists of 14 residues. Germline CDR1 and CDR2: SGHRS and YFSETQ. The CDR3 DNA is TGCGCCAGCAGCTACACCAGGGATTATCAGCCCCAGCATTTT. Its protein product is CASSYTRDYQPQHF.

V usage is TRBV11-2 and J usage is TRBJ2-7; D is unresolved. Trimming removed 0 bases at V and 0 bases at J, with 12 bases between. CDR3 length: 16 residues. Germline lookup yields CDR1 SGHAT and CDR2 FQNNGV. As DNA, the CDR3 is TGTGCCAGCAGCTTAGACGTGGAGCTTGCCTCCTACGAGCAGTACTTC. This translates into CASSLDVELASYEQYF. The full variable domain, completed using reference TRBV11-2 and TRBJ2-7, is EAGVAQSPRYKIIEKRQSVAFWCNPISGHATLYWYQQILGQGPKLLIQFQNNGVVDDSQLPKDRFSAERLKGVDSTLKIQPAKLEDSAVYLCASSLDVELASYEQYFGPGTRLTVT.

This clone has more than one count but fewer than ten. The chain carries TRBV9 and TRBJ1-6; D possibly corresponds to TRBD1 (5 bases). V lost 6 bases and J 7 bases, leaving 14 bases between the germline ends. There are 14 residues in the CDR3. Per the germline V gene, CDR1 is SGDLS and CDR2 is YYNGEE. The CDR3 DNA is TGTGCCAGCACCTCCGGGACGGAAAATTCACCCCTCCACTTT. It specifies CASTSGTENSPLHF.

A word on this clone: This CDR3 is also generated by other DNA sequences in the sample. This sequence joins TRBV6-1 and TRBJ1-4; the match to TRBD1 covers 7 bases. The CDR3 has 15 residues. The germline V gene encodes CDR1 MNHNS and CDR2 SASEGT. Germline trimming cut 4 bases from V and 1 base from J; bases unmatched to any gene: 3. The CDR3: CASSVQGVTNEKLFF. The CDR3 DNA is TGTGCCAGCAGTGTGCAGGGGGTAACTAATGAAAAACTGTTTTTT.

V and J are TRBV11-2 and TRBJ1-4, with D perhaps TRBD1 (5 bases). The V gene lost 6 bases and the J gene lost 8 bases, with 22 bases spanning the gap. Germline assignment: CDR1 SGHAT and CDR2 FQNNGV. The CDR3 has 16 amino acids. The CDR3 region is CASRGGTEVRREKLFF. CDR3 DNA: TGTGCCAGCAGAGGAGGGACGGAAGTACGTCGAGAAAAACTGTTTTTT.